Sequencing of this T cell receptor (beta chain) was carried out in a study of siplizumab effects on memory and regulatory T cells. Whole-study results and caveats: Among alloreactive clones, only a minor fraction mapped to unstimulated subsets. The average Treg-derived proportion among mappable alloreactive CD4+ clones was 65% to 70% with siplizumab versus about 28% in controls. Proliferating clones, CD4+ or CD8+, lacked an assignable naive or memory phenotype in roughly 80-97% of cases. A major contribution to the alloresponse seemed to be made by naive T cells, which seemed more diverse than memory cells.

The germline V gene encodes CDR1 SQVTM and CDR2 ANQGSEA. The CDR3 totals 14 residues. The germline V and J ends were trimmed by 2 bases and 2 bases, with 13 bases remaining between them. Clones were sequenced by immunoSEQ multiplex PCR, and TCRdb holds only the in-frame ones, with some missing. The top ten clones hold 15% to 20% of a sample with about 85,000 clones, approximately 95% of them seen once. Concerning this clone: Its matching antigen is unknown.

The origin of this receptor is a human donor in good health. The specimen was CD8+ T cells sorted from blood. V usage is TRBV29-1 and J usage is TRBJ2-7; D remains ambiguous. The CDR3: CSVEKLGNTYEQYF. In DNA, the CDR3 is TGCAGCGTTGAAAAATTGGGGAATACCTACGAGCAGTACTTC.